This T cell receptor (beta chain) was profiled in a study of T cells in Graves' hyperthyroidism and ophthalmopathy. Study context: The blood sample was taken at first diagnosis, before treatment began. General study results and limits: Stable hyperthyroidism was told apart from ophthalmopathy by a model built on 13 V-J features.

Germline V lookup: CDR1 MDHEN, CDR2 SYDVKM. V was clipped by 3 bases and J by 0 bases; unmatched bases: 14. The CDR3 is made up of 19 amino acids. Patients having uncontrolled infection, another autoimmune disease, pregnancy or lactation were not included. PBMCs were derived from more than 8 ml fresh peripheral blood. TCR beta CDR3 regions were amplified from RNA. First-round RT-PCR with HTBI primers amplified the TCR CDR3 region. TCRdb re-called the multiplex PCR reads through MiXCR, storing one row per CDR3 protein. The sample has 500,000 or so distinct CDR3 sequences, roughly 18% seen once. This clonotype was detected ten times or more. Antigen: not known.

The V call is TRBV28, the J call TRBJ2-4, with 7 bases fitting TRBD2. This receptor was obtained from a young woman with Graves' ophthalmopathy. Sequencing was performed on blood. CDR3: CASSLPLADALLAKNIQYF. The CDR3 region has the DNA TGTGCCAGCAGTTTGCCTCTAGCGGACGCTTTACTAGCCAAAAACATTCAGTACTTC.